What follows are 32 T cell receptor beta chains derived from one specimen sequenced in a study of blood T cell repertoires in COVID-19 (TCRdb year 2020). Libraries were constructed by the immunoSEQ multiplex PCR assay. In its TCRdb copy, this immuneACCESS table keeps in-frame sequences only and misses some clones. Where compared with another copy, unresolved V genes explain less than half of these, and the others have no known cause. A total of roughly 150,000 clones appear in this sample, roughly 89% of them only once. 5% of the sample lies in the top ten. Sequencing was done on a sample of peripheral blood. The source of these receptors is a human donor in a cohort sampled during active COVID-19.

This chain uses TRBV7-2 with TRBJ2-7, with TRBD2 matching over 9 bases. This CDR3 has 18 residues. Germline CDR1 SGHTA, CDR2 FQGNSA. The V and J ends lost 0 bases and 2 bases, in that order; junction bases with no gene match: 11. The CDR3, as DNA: TGTGCCAGCAGCTTAGCCCCCGGGGGTAGCGGGAGTACCTACGAGCAGTACTTC. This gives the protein CASSLAPGGSGSTYEQYF. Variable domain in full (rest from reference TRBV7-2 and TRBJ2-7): GAGVSQSPSNKVTEKGKDVELRCDPISGHTALYWYRQSLGQGLEFLIYFQGNSAPDKSGLPSDRFSAERTGGSVSTLTIQRTQQEDSAVYLCASSLAPGGSGSTYEQYFGPGTRLTVT.

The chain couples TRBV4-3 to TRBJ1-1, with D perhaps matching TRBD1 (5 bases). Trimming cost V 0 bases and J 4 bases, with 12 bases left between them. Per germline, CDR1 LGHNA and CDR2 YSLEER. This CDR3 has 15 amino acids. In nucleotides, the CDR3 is TGCGCCAGCAGCCAAGAGTCAGGAAGGGGCACTGAAGCTTTCTTT. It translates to CASSQESGRGTEAFF.

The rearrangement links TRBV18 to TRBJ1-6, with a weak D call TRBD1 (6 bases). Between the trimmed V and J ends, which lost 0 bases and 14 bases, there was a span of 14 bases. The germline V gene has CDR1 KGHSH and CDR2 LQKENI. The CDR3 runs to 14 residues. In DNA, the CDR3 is TGTGCCAGCTCACCACCTACAGGGCTTGGAACCCTCCACTTT. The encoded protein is CASSPPTGLGTLHF.

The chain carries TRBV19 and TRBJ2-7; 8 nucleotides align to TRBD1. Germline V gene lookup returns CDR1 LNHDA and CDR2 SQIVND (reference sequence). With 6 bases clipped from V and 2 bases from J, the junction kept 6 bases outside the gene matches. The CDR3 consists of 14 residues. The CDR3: CASSTRDRPYEQYF. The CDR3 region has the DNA TGTGCCAGTAGCACCCGGGACAGGCCCTACGAGCAGTACTTC.

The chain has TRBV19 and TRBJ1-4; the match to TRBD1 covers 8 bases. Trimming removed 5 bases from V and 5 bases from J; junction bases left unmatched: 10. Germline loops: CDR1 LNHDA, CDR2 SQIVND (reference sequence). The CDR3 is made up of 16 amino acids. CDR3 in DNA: TGTGCCAGTAGTCCCTTTACAGGGGGAGGAAATGAAAAACTGTTTTTT. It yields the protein CASSPFTGGGNEKLFF. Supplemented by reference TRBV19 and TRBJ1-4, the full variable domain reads DGGITQSPKYLFRKEGQNVTLSCEQNLNHDAMYWYRQDPGQGLRLIYYSQIVNDFQKGDIAEGYSVSREKKESFPLTVTSAQKNPTAFYLCASSPFTGGGNEKLFFGSGTQLSVL.

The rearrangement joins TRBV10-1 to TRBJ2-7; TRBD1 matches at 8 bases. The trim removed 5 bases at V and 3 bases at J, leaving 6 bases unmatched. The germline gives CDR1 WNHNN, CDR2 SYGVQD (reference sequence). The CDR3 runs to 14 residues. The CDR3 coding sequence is TGCGCCAGCAGTACGGGACAGGACAACTACGAGCAGTACTTC. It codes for CASSTGQDNYEQYF.

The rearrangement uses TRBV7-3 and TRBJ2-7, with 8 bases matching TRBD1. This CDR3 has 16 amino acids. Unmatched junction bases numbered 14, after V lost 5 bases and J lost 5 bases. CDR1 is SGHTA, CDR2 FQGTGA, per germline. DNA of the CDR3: TGTGCCAGCAGCAAGATAGCCGGACAGGGTACCGACGAGCAGTACTTC. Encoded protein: CASSKIAGQGTDEQYF.

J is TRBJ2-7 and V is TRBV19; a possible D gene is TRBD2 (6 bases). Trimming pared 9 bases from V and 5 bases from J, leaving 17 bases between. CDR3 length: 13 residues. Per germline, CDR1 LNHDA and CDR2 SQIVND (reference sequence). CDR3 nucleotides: TGTGCCAGCCGTTCGGGACTCTCTGACGAGCAGTACTTC. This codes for CASRSGLSDEQYF. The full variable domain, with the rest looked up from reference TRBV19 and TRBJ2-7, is DGGITQSPKYLFRKEGQNVTLSCEQNLNHDAMYWYRQDPGQGLRLIYYSQIVNDFQKGDIAEGYSVSREKKESFPLTVTSAQKNPTAFYLCASRSGLSDEQYFGPGTRLTVT.

The CDR3 DNA sequence: TGTGCCAGCAAGATCGGTGTGAACACTGAAGCTTTCTTT. Its translation: CASKIGVNTEAFF. This chain links TRBV28 with TRBJ1-1; D not certain. The CDR3 runs 13 residues. V was clipped by 7 bases and J by 0 bases, with 9 bases between them. Germline V gene lookup returns CDR1 MDHEN and CDR2 SYDVKM.

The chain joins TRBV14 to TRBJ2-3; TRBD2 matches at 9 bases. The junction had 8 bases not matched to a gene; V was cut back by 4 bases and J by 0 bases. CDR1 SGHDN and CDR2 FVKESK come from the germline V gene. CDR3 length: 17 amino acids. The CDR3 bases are TGTGCCAGCAGCCCAGCGGGAGGAGTTACTAGCACAGATACGCAGTATTTT. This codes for CASSPAGGVTSTDTQYF.

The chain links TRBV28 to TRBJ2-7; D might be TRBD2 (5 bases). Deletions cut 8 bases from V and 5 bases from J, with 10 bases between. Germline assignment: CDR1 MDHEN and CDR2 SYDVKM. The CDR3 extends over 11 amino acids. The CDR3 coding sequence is TGTGCCAGCGAGGAGGCGAACGAGCAGTACTTC. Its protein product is CASEEANEQYF. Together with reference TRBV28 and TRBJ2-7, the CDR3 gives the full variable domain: DVKVTQSSRYLVKRTGEKVFLECVQDMDHENMFWYRQDPGLGLRLIYFSYDVKMKEKGDIPEGYSVSREKKERFSLILESASTNQTSMYLCASEEANEQYFGPGTRLTVT.

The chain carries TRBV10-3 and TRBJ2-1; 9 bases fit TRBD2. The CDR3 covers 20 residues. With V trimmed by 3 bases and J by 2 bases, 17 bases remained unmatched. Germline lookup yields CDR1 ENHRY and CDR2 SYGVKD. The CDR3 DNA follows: TGTGCCATCAGTGAAAATGGGACTAGCAGGACCCCCTTCCCCTACAATGAGCAGTTCTTC. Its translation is CAISENGTSRTPFPYNEQFF.

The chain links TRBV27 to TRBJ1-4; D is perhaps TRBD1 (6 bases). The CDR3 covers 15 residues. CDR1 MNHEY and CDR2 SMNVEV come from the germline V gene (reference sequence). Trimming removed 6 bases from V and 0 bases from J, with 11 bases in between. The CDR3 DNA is TGTGCCAGCAGCCTAAGGACAGCAACTAATGAAAAACTGTTTTTT. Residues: CASSLRTATNEKLFF. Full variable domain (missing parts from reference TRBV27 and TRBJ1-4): EAQVTQNPRYLITVTGKKLTVTCSQNMNHEYMSWYRQDPGLGLRQIYYSMNVEVTDKGDVPEGYKVSRKEKRNFPLILESPSPNQTSLYFCASSLRTATNEKLFFGSGTQLSVL.

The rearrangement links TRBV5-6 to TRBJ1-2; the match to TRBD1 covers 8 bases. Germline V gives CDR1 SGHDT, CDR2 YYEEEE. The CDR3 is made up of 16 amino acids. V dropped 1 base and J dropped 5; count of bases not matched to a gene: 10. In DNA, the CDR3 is TGTGCCAGCAGCTTGTGGACAGGGATTCCACCTTATGGCTACACCTTC. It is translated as CASSLWTGIPPYGYTF.

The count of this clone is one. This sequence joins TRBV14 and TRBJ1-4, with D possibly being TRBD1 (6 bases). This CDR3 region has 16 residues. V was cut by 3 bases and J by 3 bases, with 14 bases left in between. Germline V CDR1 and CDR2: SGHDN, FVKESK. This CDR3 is CASSHPSQGANEKLFF. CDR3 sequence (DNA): TGTGCCAGCAGCCATCCGTCACAGGGCGCTAATGAAAAACTGTTTTTT. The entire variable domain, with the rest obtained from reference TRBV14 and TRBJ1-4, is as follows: EAGVTQFPSHSVIEKGQTVTLRCDPISGHDNLYWYRRVMGKEIKFLLHFVKESKQDESGMPNNRFLAERTGGTYSTLKVQPAELEDSGVYFCASSHPSQGANEKLFFGSGTQLSVL.

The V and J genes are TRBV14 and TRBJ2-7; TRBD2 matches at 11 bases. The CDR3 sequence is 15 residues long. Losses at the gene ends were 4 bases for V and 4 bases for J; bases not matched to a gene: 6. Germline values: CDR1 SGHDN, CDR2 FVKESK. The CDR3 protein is CASSPRGLAGYEQYF. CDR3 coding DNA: TGTGCCAGCAGCCCGCGAGGACTAGCGGGTTACGAGCAGTACTTC.

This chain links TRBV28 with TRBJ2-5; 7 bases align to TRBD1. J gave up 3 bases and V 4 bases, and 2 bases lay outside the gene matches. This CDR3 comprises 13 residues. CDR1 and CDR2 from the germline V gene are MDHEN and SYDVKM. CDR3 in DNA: TGTGCCAGCAGTTCGGGACAGAAAGAGACCCAGTACTTC. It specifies CASSSGQKETQYF.

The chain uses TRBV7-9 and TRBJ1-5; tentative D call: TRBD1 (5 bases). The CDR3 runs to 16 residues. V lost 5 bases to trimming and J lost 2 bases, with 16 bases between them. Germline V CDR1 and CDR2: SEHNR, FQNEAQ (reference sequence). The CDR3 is CASSQWGRERNQPQHF. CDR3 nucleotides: TGTGCCAGCAGCCAATGGGGGAGGGAACGCAATCAGCCCCAGCATTTT.

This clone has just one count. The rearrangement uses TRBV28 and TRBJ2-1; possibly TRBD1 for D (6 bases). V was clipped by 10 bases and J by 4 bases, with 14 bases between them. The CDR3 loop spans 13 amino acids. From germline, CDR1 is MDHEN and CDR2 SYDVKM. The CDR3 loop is CATTGLLYNEQFF. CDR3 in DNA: TGTGCCACCACAGGGTTGTTATACAATGAGCAGTTCTTC.

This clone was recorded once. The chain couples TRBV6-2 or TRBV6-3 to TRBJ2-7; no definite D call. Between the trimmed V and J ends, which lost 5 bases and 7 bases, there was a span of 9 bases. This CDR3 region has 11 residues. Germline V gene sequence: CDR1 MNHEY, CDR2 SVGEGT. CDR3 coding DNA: TGTGCCAGCAGTGGGCGCCGGGAGCAGTACTTC. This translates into CASSGRREQYF.

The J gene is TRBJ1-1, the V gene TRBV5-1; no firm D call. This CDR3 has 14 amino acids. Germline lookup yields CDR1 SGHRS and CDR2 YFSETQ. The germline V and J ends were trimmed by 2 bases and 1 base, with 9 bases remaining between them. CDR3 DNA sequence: TGCGCCAGCAGCTTTGGAGGGAGGAACACTGAAGCTTTCTTT. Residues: CASSFGGRNTEAFF.

CDR3 nucleotide sequence: TGTGCCACCGGAGGGTCGAGCTCCTATAATTCACCCCTCCACTTT. Its translation: CATGGSSSYNSPLHF. This rearrangement joins TRBV2 to TRBJ1-6, with unresolved D. This CDR3 is 15 amino acids long. Deletions cut 10 bases from V and 0 bases from J, with 13 bases between. The V gene's germline CDR1 is SNHLY and CDR2 FYNNEI.

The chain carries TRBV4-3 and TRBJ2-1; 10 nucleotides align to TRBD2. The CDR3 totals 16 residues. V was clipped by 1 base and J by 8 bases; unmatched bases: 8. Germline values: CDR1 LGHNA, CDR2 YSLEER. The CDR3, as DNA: TGCGCCAGCAGCCAAGGTTTCAGCGGGGGGGCCGATGAGCAGTTCTTC. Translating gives CASSQGFSGGADEQFF.

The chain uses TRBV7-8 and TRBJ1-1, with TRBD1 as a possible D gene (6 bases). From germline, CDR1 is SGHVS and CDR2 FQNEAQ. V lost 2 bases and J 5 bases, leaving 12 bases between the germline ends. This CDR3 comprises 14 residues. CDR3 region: CASSLYRVGTEAFF. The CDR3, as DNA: TGTGCCAGCAGCTTATACAGGGTTGGAACTGAAGCTTTCTTT.

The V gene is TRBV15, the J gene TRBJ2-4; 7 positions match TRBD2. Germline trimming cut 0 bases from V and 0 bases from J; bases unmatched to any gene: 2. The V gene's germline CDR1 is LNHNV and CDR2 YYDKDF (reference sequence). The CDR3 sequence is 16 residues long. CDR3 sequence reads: CATSRDGGIAKNIQYF. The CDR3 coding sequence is TGTGCCACCAGCAGAGACGGGGGGATAGCCAAAAACATTCAGTACTTC. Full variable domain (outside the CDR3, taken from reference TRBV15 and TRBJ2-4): DAMVIQNPRYQVTQFGKPVTLSCSQTLNHNVMYWYQQKSSQAPKLLFHYYDKDFNNEADTPDNFQSRRPNTSFCFLDIRSPGLGDTAMYLCATSRDGGIAKNIQYFGAGTRLSVL.

The CDR3 is CASSWGGMNTEAFF. The DNA of the CDR3 is TGCGCCAGCAGCTGGGGGGGTATGAACACTGAAGCTTTCTTT. The genes are TRBV5-1 and TRBJ1-1; TRBD1 might be the D (5 bases). Germline lookup yields CDR1 SGHRS and CDR2 YFSETQ. This CDR3 comprises 14 residues. Trimming stripped 3 bases from V and 0 bases from J, with 9 bases between.

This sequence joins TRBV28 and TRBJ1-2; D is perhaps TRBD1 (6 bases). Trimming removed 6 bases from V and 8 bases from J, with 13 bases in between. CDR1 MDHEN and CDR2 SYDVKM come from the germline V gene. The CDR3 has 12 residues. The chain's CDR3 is CASSQTGLGYTF. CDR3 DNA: TGTGCCAGCAGCCAAACAGGGTTGGGCTACACCTTC.

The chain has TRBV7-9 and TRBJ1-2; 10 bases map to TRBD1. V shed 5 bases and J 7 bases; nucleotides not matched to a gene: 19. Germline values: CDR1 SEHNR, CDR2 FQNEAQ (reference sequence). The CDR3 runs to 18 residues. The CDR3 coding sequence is TGTGCCAGCAGCCGACTATTCGCACATCGACAGGGGGCGTTTGGCTACACCTTC. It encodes CASSRLFAHRQGAFGYTF.

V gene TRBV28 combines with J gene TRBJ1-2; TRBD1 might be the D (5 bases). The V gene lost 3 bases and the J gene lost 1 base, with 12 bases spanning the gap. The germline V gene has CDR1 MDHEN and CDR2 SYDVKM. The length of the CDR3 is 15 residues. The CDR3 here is CASSLGGRVNYGYTF. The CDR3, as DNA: TGTGCCAGCAGTTTGGGGGGAAGGGTTAACTATGGCTACACCTTC.

Written as DNA, the CDR3 is TGTGCCAGCAGCGCACGGGACTTAAACAATGAGCAGTTCTTC. Encoded protein: CASSARDLNNEQFF. The V gene is TRBV9, the J gene TRBJ2-1, with D possibly TRBD2 on 6 matching bases. V lost 3 bases and J lost 5, with 12 bases in between. Germline V CDR1 and CDR2: SGDLS, YYNGEE. This CDR3 comprises 14 residues.

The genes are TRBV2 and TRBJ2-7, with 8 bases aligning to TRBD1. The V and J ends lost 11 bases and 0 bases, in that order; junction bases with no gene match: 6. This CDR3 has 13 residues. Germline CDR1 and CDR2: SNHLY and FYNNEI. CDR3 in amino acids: CAGGQDNSYEQYF. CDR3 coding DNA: TGTGCCGGGGGACAGGACAACTCCTACGAGCAGTACTTC.

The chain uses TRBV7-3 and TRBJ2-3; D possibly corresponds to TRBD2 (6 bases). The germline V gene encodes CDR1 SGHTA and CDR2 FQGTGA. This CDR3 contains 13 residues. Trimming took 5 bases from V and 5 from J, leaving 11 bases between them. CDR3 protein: CASSHGLKDTQYF. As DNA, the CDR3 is TGTGCCAGCAGCCATGGACTAAAAGATACGCAGTATTTT. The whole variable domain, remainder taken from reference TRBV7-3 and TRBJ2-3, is GAGVSQTPSNKVTEKGKYVELRCDPISGHTALYWYRQSLGQGPEFLIYFQGTGAADDSGLPNDRFFAVRPEGSVSTLKIQRTERGDSAVYLCASSHGLKDTQYFGPGTRLTVL.